One sample yielded the 9 T cell receptor beta chains listed below, sequenced in a study of cytomegalovirus exposure and HLA in healthy donors. PCR involved 60 Vbeta and 13 Jbeta primers. This table comes from immunoSEQ multiplex PCR, and its TCRdb copy is limited to in-frame clones, with some not included. The sample has 150,000 to 200,000 clones; more than 60% are singletons. What was sequenced was PBMCs. The origin of the receptors is a man between 18 and 35 years old in good health and CMV-seronegative.

This chain joins TRBV4-1 and TRBJ2-1; 9 nucleotides agree with TRBD1. V lost 4 bases to trimming and J lost 4 bases; unmatched junction nucleotides: 2. There are 14 residues in the CDR3. Germline-derived CDR1 and CDR2 are MGHRA and YSYEKL. CDR3 loop: CASSPGTGYNEQFF. For the CDR3, the DNA is TGCGCCAGCAGCCCTGGGACAGGGTACAATGAGCAGTTCTTC.

The rearrangement joins TRBV7-3 to TRBJ2-2, with TRBD1 identical over 7 bases. The germline gives CDR1 SGHTA, CDR2 FQGTGA. Trimming took 3 bases from V and 6 from J; bases not matched to a gene: 1. This CDR3 region has 13 residues. The CDR3 sequence: CASSFGTAGELFF. The CDR3 nucleotides read TGTGCCAGCAGCTTCGGGACAGCCGGGGAGCTGTTTTTT.

The chain links TRBV7-9 to TRBJ1-1, with D maybe TRBD1 (6 bases). CDR3 length equals 17 residues. The V end lost 3 bases, the J end lost 3 bases, and 20 bases lay between the germline ends. CDR1 and CDR2 (germline): SEHNR, FQNEAQ (reference sequence). The CDR3 spells CASSFFYGGGYHTEAFF. The CDR3 coding sequence is TGTGCCAGCAGCTTTTTCTATGGGGGGGGCTATCACACTGAAGCTTTCTTT.

This chain joins TRBV13 and TRBJ1-5, with D perhaps TRBD1 (5 bases). The germline V gene encodes CDR1 PRHDT and CDR2 FYEKMQ (reference sequence). The V and J ends lost 3 bases and 5 bases respectively, with 11 bases between them. This CDR3 region has 14 residues. The CDR3 sequence: CASSFWGGHQPQHF. As DNA, the CDR3 is TGTGCCAGCAGCTTCTGGGGGGGTCATCAGCCCCAGCATTTT.

The chain employs TRBV23-1 and TRBJ2-1; 8 bases align to TRBD1. TRBV23-1 is assigned to the ORF class and has an uncertain function. The V segment lost 6 bases and the J segment 8 bases; nucleotides outside the gene matches: 15. This CDR3 contains 16 residues. The CDR3 is CASRRPLQGVEDEQFF. The CDR3 nucleotides are TGCGCCAGCAGACGACCCTTACAGGGGGTTGAAGATGAGCAGTTCTTC.

Comment on this clone: An end of the junction does not agree with germline; a read error may underlie this. The same CDR3 is also encoded by other DNA sequences in this sample. The J gene is TRBJ1-6, the V gene TRBV4-2; TRBD1 aligns across 8 bases. Germline CDR1 and CDR2: LGHNA and YNFKEQ. The CDR3 covers 16 residues. CDR3 loop: CASSQGHRQGNSPLHF. The CDR3 DNA sequence: TGTGCCAGCAGCCAAGGTCATCGACAGGGGAATTCGCCCCTCCACTTT.

The CDR3 coding sequence is TGTGCCATCAGTTCTGGCACAGATACGCAGTATTTT. Its translation is CAISSGTDTQYF. The gene calls are TRBV10-3 and TRBJ2-3; D call uncertain. Trimming took off 5 bases at V and 1 base at J, with 4 bases between the two ends. The CDR3 covers 12 residues. CDR1 ENHRY and CDR2 SYGVKD come from the germline V gene.

The chain combines TRBV18 with TRBJ1-1; D perhaps matches TRBD1 (5 bases). The V gene's germline CDR1 is KGHSH and CDR2 LQKENI. V lost 3 bases, J lost 0 bases, and 14 bases lay in between. CDR3 length: 16 residues. The CDR3 DNA is TGTGCCAGCTCACCCCAGGGTGGTAGAATGAACACTGAAGCTTTCTTT. It codes for CASSPQGGRMNTEAFF.

This chain connects TRBV6-5 to TRBJ2-7; perhaps TRBD1 as D (6 bases). This CDR3 contains 14 residues. Trimming removed 10 bases at V and 3 bases at J, with 19 bases between. Germline V lookup: CDR1 MNHEY, CDR2 SVGAGI. CDR3 protein: CATRGGHSGYEQYF. In nucleotides, the CDR3 is TGTGCCACCCGAGGGGGACACAGCGGCTACGAGCAGTACTTC.